This T cell receptor beta chain is from a study of beta chain features in type 1 diabetes. Study-level findings and limits: PCR might pick shorter templates more often, in the same way for patients and controls. A moderate, significant TCRB CDR3 shortening appeared in type 1 diabetes across four CD4+ subsets. The similarity of naive, central memory and Treg TCRB repertoires appeared greater among patients than among healthy donors.

Trimming removed 8 bases at V and 3 bases at J, with 14 bases between. The CDR3 contains 13 residues. Germline V CDR1 and CDR2: SNHLY, FYNNEI. As every portion of the isolated RNA was reverse transcribed, the sequencing read expressed TCRB transcripts. Profiled with immunoSEQ multiplex PCR; TCRdb holds only in-frame clones, not every one. The table has about 9,200 clones, more than 75% seen once. Regarding this clone: Antigen: not known.

The receptor's source is a woman between 18 and 29 years old in good health. Sequencing input: Tregs from blood. The chain recombines TRBV2 with TRBJ2-7, with D possibly matching TRBD1 (6 bases). The CDR3 here is CASGGEGGYEQYF. The DNA for the CDR3 is TGTGCCAGCGGGGGAGAAGGGGGCTACGAGCAGTACTTC.